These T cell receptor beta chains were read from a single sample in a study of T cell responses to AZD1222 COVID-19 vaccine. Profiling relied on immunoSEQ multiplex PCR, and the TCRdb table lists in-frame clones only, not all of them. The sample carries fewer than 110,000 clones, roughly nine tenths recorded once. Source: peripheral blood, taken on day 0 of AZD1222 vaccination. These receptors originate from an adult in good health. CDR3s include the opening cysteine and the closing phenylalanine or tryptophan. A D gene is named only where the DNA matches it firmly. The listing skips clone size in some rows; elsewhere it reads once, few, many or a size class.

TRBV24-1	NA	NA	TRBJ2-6	CATSDPTNAGANVLTF	TGTGCCACCAGTGATCCTACTAACGCTGGGGCCAACGTCCTGACTTTC
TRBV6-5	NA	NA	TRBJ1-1	CASSYSTRGNTEAFF	TGTGCCAGCAGTTACTCGACCAGGGGGAACACTGAAGCTTTCTTT
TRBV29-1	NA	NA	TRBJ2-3	CSGQLVSDTQYF	TGCAGTGGGCAACTAGTCTCAGATACGCAGTATTTT
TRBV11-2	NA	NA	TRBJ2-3	CASSLERGGTDTQYF	TGTGCCAGCAGCTTAGAAAGGGGGGGCACAGATACGCAGTATTTT
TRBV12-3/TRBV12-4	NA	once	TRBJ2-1	CASSLLLGGEQFF	TGTGCCAGCAGTTTATTACTGGGGGGTGAGCAGTTCTTC
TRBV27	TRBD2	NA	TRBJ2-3	CASRTGTSGRAPDTQYF	TGTGCCAGCAGGACCGGGACTAGCGGGAGGGCCCCCGATACGCAGTATTTT
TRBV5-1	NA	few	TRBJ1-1	CASSPDLNTEAFF	TGCGCCAGCAGCCCGGACCTGAACACTGAAGCTTTCTTT
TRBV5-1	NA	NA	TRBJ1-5	CASSLGPLGAPDQPQHF	TGCGCCAGCAGCCTAGGGCCCCTAGGGGCTCCAGATCAGCCCCAGCATTTT
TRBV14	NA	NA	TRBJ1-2	CASSQTVANYGYTF	TGTGCCAGCAGCCAGACAGTAGCTAACTATGGCTACACCTTC
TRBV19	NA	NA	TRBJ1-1	CARLGEASNTEAFF	TGTGCCAGACTGGGGGAGGCTTCGAACACTGAAGCTTTCTTT
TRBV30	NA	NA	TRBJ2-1	CAWIPGWDDYNEQFF	TGTGCCTGGATACCCGGCTGGGACGACTACAATGAGCAGTTCTTC
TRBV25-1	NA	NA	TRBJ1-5	CASSELGGGNQPQHF	TGTGCCAGCAGTGAATTGGGGGGAGGGAATCAGCCCCAGCATTTT
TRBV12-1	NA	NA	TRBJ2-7	CASRRGPTHEQYF	TGTGCCAGCAGGCGGGGACCGACGCACGAGCAGTACTTC
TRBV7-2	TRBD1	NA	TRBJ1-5	CASSLWAGTDQPQHF	TGTGCCAGCAGCTTATGGGCCGGGACAGATCAGCCCCAGCATTTT
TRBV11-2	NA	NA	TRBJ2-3	CASSSWITDTQYF	TGTGCCAGCAGCTCTTGGATTACAGATACGCAGTATTTT
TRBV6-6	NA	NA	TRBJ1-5	CASNLRGEAQPQHF	TGTGCCAGCAACTTACGGGGAGAGGCCCAGCCCCAGCATTTT
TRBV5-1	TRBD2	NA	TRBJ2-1	CASSSLAGGYNEQFF	TGCGCCAGCAGCTCACTAGCGGGTGGGTACAATGAGCAGTTCTTC
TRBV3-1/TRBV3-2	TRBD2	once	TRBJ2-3	CASSQDLGLAGGSTDTQYF	TGTGCCAGCAGCCAAGATCTCGGACTAGCGGGGGGTTCCACAGATACGCAGTATTTT
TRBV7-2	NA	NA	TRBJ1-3	CASSLVGGTGNTIYF	TGTGCCAGCAGCTTAGTCGGAGGAACTGGAAACACCATATATTTT
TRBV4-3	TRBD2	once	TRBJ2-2	CASSQYVTGLAGGPNTGELFF	TGCGCCAGCAGCCAGTACGTCACCGGACTAGCGGGGGGGCCGAACACCGGGGAGCTGTTTTTT
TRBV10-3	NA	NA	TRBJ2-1	CAIGSMGPNNEQFF	TGTGCCATCGGGAGCATGGGACCTAACAATGAGCAGTTCTTC
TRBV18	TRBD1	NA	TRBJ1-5	CASSQFSTGGGNQPQHF	TGTGCCAGCTCACAATTCTCTACAGGGGGCGGCAATCAGCCCCAGCATTTT
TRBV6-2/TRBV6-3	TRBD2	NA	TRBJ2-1	CASSPGGAQFF	TGTGCCAGCAGCCCGGGGGGGGCGCAGTTCTTC
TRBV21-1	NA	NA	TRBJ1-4	CASSKPGTGEKLFF	TGTGCCAGCAGCAAACCCGGGACTGGCGAAAAACTGTTTTTT
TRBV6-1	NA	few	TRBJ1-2	CASSEWGRTNNYGYTF	TGTGCCAGCAGTGAATGGGGACGGACGAATAACTATGGCTACACCTTC